Below, one T cell receptor (beta chain) is given with its context. Sequencing was performed with immunoSEQ multiplex PCR; in TCRdb, only in-frame clones are kept and a portion is missing. Of about 98,000 clones in the sample, approximately 78% were seen once. These data belong to a study of control samples from healthy donors and cancer patients. Germline V CDR1 and CDR2: ENHRY, SYGVKD. V lost 7 bases to trimming and J lost 8 bases; unmatched junction nucleotides: 4. This CDR3 region has 12 residues. Sequencing input: blood. The chain joins TRBV10-3 to TRBJ2-1; 8 nucleotides agree with TRBD2. This clonotype originated in a man in his 60s in good health. DNA of the CDR3: TGTGCCATCATGTTGCGGGAGGATGAGCAGTTCTTC. This sequence encodes CAIMLREDEQFF.